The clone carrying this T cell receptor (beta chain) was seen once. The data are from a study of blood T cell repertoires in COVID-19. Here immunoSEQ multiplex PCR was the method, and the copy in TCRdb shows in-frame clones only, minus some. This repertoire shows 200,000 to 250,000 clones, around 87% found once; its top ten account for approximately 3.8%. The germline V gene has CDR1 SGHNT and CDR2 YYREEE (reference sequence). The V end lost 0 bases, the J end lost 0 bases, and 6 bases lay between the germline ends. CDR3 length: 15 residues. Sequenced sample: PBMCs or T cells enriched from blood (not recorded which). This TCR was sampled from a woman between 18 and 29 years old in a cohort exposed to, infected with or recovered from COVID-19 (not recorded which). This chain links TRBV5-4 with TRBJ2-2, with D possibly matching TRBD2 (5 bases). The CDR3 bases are TGTGCCAGCAGCTTGGACGGGGCGAACACCGGGGAGCTGTTTTTT. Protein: CASSLDGANTGELFF.